These 32 T cell receptor beta chains were all obtained from the same sample, sequenced in a study of molecular identifiers for immune sequencing clone quantification. TCRdb fed the PCR reads into MiXCR, producing one record per CDR3 protein. This table holds around 480,000 distinct CDR3 sequences, 25% found once. Sequencing was performed on naive CD8+ T cells from blood, with Jurkat cell RNA spiked in. Subset specified: FACS-sorted CD8+CD4-CCR7+CD45RA+ naive T cells. The receptors derive from a human donor in good health. Some libraries in this study had Jurkat cell RNA spiked in.

This clonotype was detected a few times. The chain uses TRBV27 and TRBJ2-7; TRBD1 agrees at 8 bases. The CDR3 totals 14 residues. Trimming removed 6 bases from V and 2 bases from J; junction bases left unmatched: 6. CDR1 is MNHEY and CDR2 is SMNVEV in the germline V gene (reference sequence). CDR3 DNA sequence: TGTGCCAGCAGATCGGACAGGGAGACCTACGAGCAGTACTTC. This sequence encodes CASRSDRETYEQYF.

The chain has TRBV5-1 and TRBJ2-7; a weak D match, TRBD1 (5 bases). With 0 bases removed from V and 2 bases from J, the gap between germline ends came to 15 bases. The germline V gene encodes CDR1 SGHRS and CDR2 YFSETQ. The length of the CDR3 is 16 residues. The CDR3 region has the DNA TGCGCCAGCAGCTTGGAACCGACAGACATAGCCTACGAGCAGTACTTC. It yields the protein CASSLEPTDIAYEQYF.

This clonotype appeared a few times. The rearrangement uses TRBV19 and TRBJ1-1; a possible D gene is TRBD1 (6 bases). Trimming took 9 bases from V and 5 from J, leaving 16 bases between them. This CDR3 spans 13 amino acids. CDR1 LNHDA and CDR2 SQIVND come from the germline V gene (reference sequence). The chain's CDR3 is CASRKGGLTEAFF. The CDR3 nucleotides are TGTGCCAGCCGAAAAGGGGGGTTGACTGAAGCTTTCTTT.

Remarks on this clonotype: The junction shows a germline mismatch at one end, possibly a read error. This chain's CDR3 is CASSQAAGWDTGELIF. In DNA form, the CDR3 reads TGCGCCAGCAGTCAAGCAGCAGGGTGGGACACCGGGGAGCTGATTTTT. The genes are TRBV4-1 and TRBJ2-2, with D possibly being TRBD1 (6 bases). The V gene's germline CDR1 is MGHRA and CDR2 YSYEKL. This CDR3 is 16 amino acids long.

The chain is built from TRBV10-2 and TRBJ2-7; TRBD1 matches at 7 bases. The CDR3 runs to 15 residues. V lost 8 bases, J lost 1 base, and 11 bases stayed unmatched. Germline lookup yields CDR1 WSHSY and CDR2 SAAADI. The CDR3 loop reads CASAEVLGQSYEQYF. In nucleotides, the CDR3 is TGCGCCAGCGCCGAGGTGCTGGGACAGTCCTACGAGCAGTACTTC.

This clonotype showed up just a few times. The CDR3 loop is CSGEIQETQYF. The CDR3 bases are TGCAGTGGTGAAATTCAAGAGACCCAGTACTTC. V and J are TRBV20-1 and TRBJ2-5; D is undetermined. Germline V gene data show CDR1 as DFQATT and CDR2 as SNEGSKA (reference sequence). The CDR3 has 11 residues. Deletions cut 7 bases from V and 2 bases from J, with 8 bases between.

The genes are TRBV6-5 and TRBJ2-7; 8 nucleotides align to TRBD2. After removal of 10 bases from V and 2 bases from J, the junction contained 19 bases not matched to a gene. The CDR3 sequence is 17 residues long. From germline, CDR1 is MNHEY and CDR2 SVGAGI. CDR3 DNA: TGTGCCAACCCTCGGGCCATCGCGGGGGGCGCACCCTACGAGCAGTACTTC. Residues: CANPRAIAGGAPYEQYF.

This clonotype was seen more than once but under ten times. This rearrangement joins TRBV20-1 to TRBJ2-5; D is perhaps TRBD1 (6 bases). The CDR3 runs 15 residues. Looked up from germline, CDR1 is DFQATT and CDR2 is SNEGSKA (reference sequence). V was pared by 6 bases and J by 4 bases, with 21 bases between. CDR3 loop: CSANTGQILRETQYF. As DNA, the CDR3 is TGCAGTGCAAATACCGGACAGATCCTCCGAGAGACCCAGTACTTC.

The gene calls are TRBV5-5 and TRBJ1-5; D remains ambiguous. The germline V gene has CDR1 SGHKS and CDR2 YYEKEE (reference sequence). Trimming pared 1 base from V and 2 bases from J, leaving 13 bases between. The CDR3 totals 16 residues. CDR3 residues: CASSLFLSGGNQPQHF. CDR3 DNA: TGTGCCAGCAGCTTGTTTCTCTCAGGCGGCAATCAGCCCCAGCATTTT.

Comment on this clonotype: Since the CDR3 does not end with the conserved phenylalanine or tryptophan, this likely comes from a read error. The chain recombines TRBV27 with TRBJ2-4, with a possible D match to TRBD2 (6 bases). This CDR3 spans 15 amino acids. The V and J ends lost 7 bases and 2 bases respectively, with 15 bases between them. Per the germline V gene, CDR1 is MNHEY and CDR2 is SMNVEV (reference sequence). The CDR3 DNA reads TGTGCCAGCATGTCCCGACTAGGCTCCAAAAACATTCAGTACTCC. Amino acid sequence: CASMSRLGSKNIQYS.

This clonotype occurred many times. This rearrangement joins TRBV7-2 to TRBJ1-5; D is possibly TRBD1 (6 bases). Trimming took off 3 bases at V and 4 bases at J, with 7 bases between the two ends. Germline V gives CDR1 SGHTA, CDR2 FQGNSA. This CDR3 comprises 13 residues. The CDR3 nucleotides read TGTGCCAGCAGCTTTGGACAGAATCAGCCCCAGCATTTT. Protein sequence: CASSFGQNQPQHF.

This clonotype came up a few times. Relative to the germline gene, one junction end is altered; a read error may explain this. V and J are TRBV27 and TRBJ2-7, with D uncertain. Per the germline V gene, CDR1 is MNHEY and CDR2 is SMNVEV (reference sequence). The CDR3 is 13 amino acids. The CDR3: CASSLGRVYERYF. As DNA, the CDR3 is TGTGCCAGCAGTTTGGGCCGGGTTTACGAGCGGTACTTC.

About this clonotype itself: A much larger clone differs from this one at a single base, so this may be a read error. The CDR3 region has the DNA TGCAGTGCTAGAGCGGGGCCAAACGCAACTAATGAAAAACTGTTTTTT. This codes for CSARAGPNATNEKLFF. J is TRBJ1-4 and V is TRBV20-1; perhaps TRBD1 as D (5 bases). Germline V gene lookup returns CDR1 DFQATT and CDR2 SNEGSKA (reference sequence). Trimming took 1 base from V and 0 from J, leaving 12 bases between them. This CDR3 has 16 amino acids.

The sample holds many counts of this clonotype. The chain employs TRBV3-1 and TRBJ2-6; D unclear. Germline V CDR1 and CDR2: LGHDT, YNNKEL (reference sequence). The CDR3 is 16 residues long. Trimming pared 0 bases from V and 0 bases from J, leaving 6 bases between. The CDR3 bases are TGTGCCAGCAGCCAAGATGTATTCTCTGGGGCCAACGTCCTGACTTTC. This sequence encodes CASSQDVFSGANVLTF.

In this sample, this clonotype turned up once. This chain joins TRBV7-9 and TRBJ2-7, with 7 bases that match TRBD1. Germline V gene data show CDR1 as SEHNR and CDR2 as FQNEAQ (reference sequence). V lost 5 bases and J lost 0; bases outside the gene matches: 10. This CDR3 comprises 16 residues. CDR3 nucleotides: TGTGCCAGCAGCCCCCCTGGCAGGGGGAGCTCCTACGAGCAGTACTTC. Protein sequence: CASSPPGRGSSYEQYF.

Note on this clonotype: Just one base apart from a much larger clone, this may be a read error. The CDR3 loop reads CVSSPTQGAGETQYF. The CDR3 bases are TGTGTCAGCAGCCCAACACAGGGGGCCGGTGAGACCCAGTACTTC. The chain joins TRBV6-2 or TRBV6-3 to TRBJ2-5; the match to TRBD1 covers 9 bases. CDR3 size: 15 residues. The V gene's germline CDR1 is MNHEY and CDR2 SVGEGT.

This clonotype has more than one count but fewer than ten. CDR3 sequence reads: CASSLTGVGNTIYF. The CDR3 coding sequence is TGTGCCAGCAGTTTAACCGGCGTTGGAAACACCATATATTTT. The gene calls are TRBV12-3 or TRBV12-4 and TRBJ1-3; D gene uncertain. Trimming left V 2 bases short and J 3 bases short, with 8 bases between. The length of the CDR3 is 14 residues.

This clonotype was counted many times. This rearrangement joins TRBV29-1 to TRBJ1-2; no reliable D call. Germline V gives CDR1 SQVTM, CDR2 ANQGSEA. CDR3 length: 13 amino acids. Trimming shortened V by 5 bases and J by 0 bases, and 10 bases separated the two germline ends. CDR3 sequence reads: CSVWAGANYGYTF. Here the CDR3 DNA reads TGCAGCGTTTGGGCAGGAGCTAACTATGGCTACACCTTC.

This clonotype was detected only a few times. A clone one base away is much larger, so this may be a read error. V and J are TRBV4-3 and TRBJ1-1; 7 bases map to TRBD1. CDR3 size: 13 residues. Looked up from germline, CDR1 is LGHNA and CDR2 is YSLEER. CDR3 sequence reads: CASSQNRGTGAFF. The CDR3 DNA is TGCGCCAGCAGCCAGAACAGGGGCACTGGAGCTTTCTTT.

This clonotype has just a few counts. A read error may account for a junction end that differs from germline. The J gene is TRBJ2-4, the V gene TRBV6-2 or TRBV6-3; TRBD1 is a possible D gene (5 bases). Per the germline V gene, CDR1 is MNHEY and CDR2 is SVGEGT. The CDR3 contains 16 residues. CDR3 DNA: TGTGCTAGCAGTAGAGCTCGGACATTAGCCAAAAACATTCAGTACTTC. It encodes CASSRARTLAKNIQYF.

The genes are TRBV12-3 or TRBV12-4 and TRBJ2-7, with D perhaps matching TRBD1 (6 bases). Trimming left V 4 bases short and J 5 bases short, with 12 bases between. The CDR3 extends over 13 amino acids. The CDR3 region is CASSWYRADEQYF. CDR3 DNA: TGTGCCAGCAGTTGGTACAGGGCCGACGAGCAGTACTTC.

Only a few counts were recorded for this clonotype. The chain carries TRBV27 and TRBJ2-5; D ambiguous. V gave up 7 bases and J gave up 6 bases, with 9 bases separating them. The CDR3 totals 11 residues. Looked up from germline, CDR1 is MNHEY and CDR2 is SMNVEV (reference sequence). Here the CDR3 reads CASTQGKTQYF. The CDR3 DNA reads TGTGCCAGCACCCAAGGGAAGACCCAGTACTTC.

This clonotype has only a few counts. This rearrangement joins TRBV19 to TRBJ2-1; 10 bases match TRBD2. The V gene end was trimmed by 6 bases and the J gene end by 6 bases; junction bases not matched to a gene: 5. The CDR3 runs 14 residues. CDR1 is LNHDA, CDR2 SQIVND, per germline (reference sequence). The CDR3 loop is CASRTGTSVNEQFF. CDR3 coding DNA: TGTGCCAGTAGAACCGGGACTAGCGTCAATGAGCAGTTCTTC.

Regarding this clonotype: A much larger clone differs from this one at a single base, so this may be a read error. The genes are TRBV29-1 and TRBJ2-2; maybe TRBD1 (5 bases). The V and J ends lost 0 bases and 11 bases respectively, with 13 bases between them. Germline V gene data show CDR1 as SQVTM and CDR2 as ANQGSEA. This CDR3 has 13 residues. The CDR3 DNA reads as TGCAGCGTTGAAGACGGACAATCGGATGAGCTGTTTTTT. Translating gives CSVEDGQSDELFF.

This clonotype was seen repeatedly, ten times or more. The chain has TRBV3-1 and TRBJ1-1; D gene unclear. Germline CDR1 reads LGHDT; CDR2 reads YNNKEL (reference sequence). V lost 0 bases and J 2 bases, leaving 7 bases between the germline ends. This CDR3 contains 14 residues. CDR3 coding DNA: TGTGCCAGCAGCCAAGAAACGGCCAACACTGAAGCTTTCTTT. Encoded protein: CASSQETANTEAFF. Together with reference TRBV3-1 and TRBJ1-1, the CDR3 gives the full variable domain: DTAVSQTPKYLVTQMGNDKSIKCEQNLGHDTMYWYKQDSKKFLKIMFSYNNKELIINETVPNRFSPKSPDKAHLNLHINSLELGDSAVYFCASSQETANTEAFFGQGTRLTVV.

The chain recombines TRBV12-3 or TRBV12-4 with TRBJ1-2; D remains ambiguous. The CDR3 contains 14 residues. V was cut by 3 bases and J by 6 bases, with 14 bases left in between. For the CDR3, the DNA is TGTGCCAGCAGTTTGGTTAAAGCGGTGAATGGCTACACCTTC. Protein product: CASSLVKAVNGYTF.

V and J are TRBV5-6 and TRBJ1-2; TRBD1 might be the D (5 bases). The CDR3 has 13 amino acids. The V gene lost 0 bases and the J gene lost 5 bases, with 8 bases spanning the gap. Germline CDR1 is SGHDT and CDR2 is YYEEEE. The chain's CDR3 is CASSLGQMYGYTF. The CDR3 DNA reads TGTGCCAGCAGCTTGGGACAGATGTATGGCTACACCTTC.

This clonotype was recorded at least ten times. The chain couples TRBV19 to TRBJ2-7, with D unclear. In germline, CDR1 is LNHDA, CDR2 SQIVND (reference sequence). The CDR3 is 12 amino acids. Trimming cost V 5 bases and J 2 bases, with 7 bases left between them. This CDR3 reads CASSSRAYEQYF. CDR3 nucleotides: TGTGCCAGTAGTTCCAGAGCCTACGAGCAGTACTTC. Using reference TRBV19 and TRBJ2-7 for the parts outside the CDR3, the full variable domain is DGGITQSPKYLFRKEGQNVTLSCEQNLNHDAMYWYRQDPGQGLRLIYYSQIVNDFQKGDIAEGYSVSREKKESFPLTVTSAQKNPTAFYLCASSSRAYEQYFGPGTRLTVT.

As regards this clonotype: This CDR3 fails to terminate in the conserved phenylalanine or tryptophan, so it likely reflects a read error. The chain has TRBV6-2 or TRBV6-3 and TRBJ1-2; 7 bases match TRBD1. This CDR3 region has 14 residues. The V gene end was trimmed by 11 bases and the J gene end by 4 bases; junction bases not matched to a gene: 13. From germline, CDR1 is MNHEY and CDR2 SVGEGT. CDR3 nucleotides: TGTGCCCGCCGTTACCTGGACAGGCCCTATGGCTACACCGTC. This encodes CARRYLDRPYGYTV.

The CDR3 coding sequence is TGCGCCAGCAGCCAAGATAACAATCCTAGCGGGACCCATTACGAGCAGTACTTC. Translating gives CASSQDNNPSGTHYEQYF. The rearrangement joins TRBV4-3 to TRBJ2-7; 9 bases align to TRBD2. Germline V CDR1 and CDR2: LGHNA, YSLEER. There are 18 residues in the CDR3. Trimming took 0 bases from V and 4 from J; bases not matched to a gene: 13.

This chain connects TRBV25-1 to TRBJ1-1, with D maybe TRBD1 (5 bases). This CDR3 spans 15 amino acids. V dropped 1 base and J dropped 4 bases, with 13 bases sitting between them. CDR1 is MGHDK and CDR2 is SYGVNS in the germline V gene. CDR3 loop: CASSEFQGVFTEAFF. CDR3 bases: TGTGCCAGCAGTGAATTCCAGGGTGTGTTCACTGAAGCTTTCTTT.

About this clonotype: One end of the junction is discordant with germline, which a read error may explain. The chain carries TRBV4-3 and TRBJ1-5; TRBD1 matches at 8 bases. Germline CDR1 reads LGHNA; CDR2 reads YSLEER. This CDR3 has 15 residues. The DNA of the CDR3 is TGCGCCAGCGGCCAAGATGGGCAGGGGGCCCAGCCCCAGCATTTT. This codes for CASGQDGQGAQPQHF.